Each of the 9 T cell receptor beta chains below was sequenced from the same sample in a study of T cell responses to AZD1222 COVID-19 vaccine (dated by TCRdb to the early 2020s). In light of the paper, this sample's time point label describes: about 28 days (+/-7) after the second vaccine dose. Library preparation was by the immunoSEQ multiplex PCR assay. TCRdb limited this immuneACCESS table to in-frame rearrangements with V and J called. A share of clones is missing; checked studies link under half to unresolved V genes, and the rest is unexplained. The sample contains about 140,000 clones, about 90% of them found a single time. Together, the top ten hold roughly 6% of the sample. The sequencing here drew on peripheral blood, taken 28 days after the second AZD1222 dose. These receptors all stem from an adult who received the AZD1222 COVID-19 vaccine.

CDR3 DNA: TGTGCCAGCAGTTTTTCATATACAGGGGGGCGAAATTCACCCCTCCACTTT. Translated: CASSFSYTGGRNSPLHF. V gene TRBV28 combines with J gene TRBJ1-6; 8 bases map to TRBD1. The CDR3 runs to 17 residues. V was pared by 3 bases and J by 7 bases, with 11 bases of the junction left unmatched. Germline CDR1 MDHEN, CDR2 SYDVKM.

This clone is a singleton in its sample. The rearrangement joins TRBV6-5 to TRBJ1-2; 9 nucleotides agree with TRBD1. Germline lookup yields CDR1 MNHEY and CDR2 SVGAGI. The CDR3 length is 14 residues. V shed 7 bases and J 5 bases; nucleotides not matched to a gene: 8. The CDR3 region is CASTKTGGFYGYTF. CDR3 in DNA: TGTGCCAGCACCAAGACAGGGGGATTTTATGGCTACACCTTC.

This chain joins TRBV4-1 and TRBJ1-2; TRBD1 matches 8 bases. Per the germline V gene, CDR1 is MGHRA and CDR2 is YSYEKL. The CDR3 covers 19 residues. Trimming removed 3 bases from V and 0 bases from J; junction bases left unmatched: 15. CDR3 protein: CASSQSNPPDRGTNYGYTF. Here the CDR3 DNA reads TGCGCCAGCAGCCAGTCCAACCCCCCCGACAGGGGAACTAACTATGGCTACACCTTC.

The gene calls are TRBV2 and TRBJ1-6; 7 bases match TRBD1. Unmatched junction bases numbered 6, after V lost 2 bases and J lost 5 bases. The germline gives CDR1 SNHLY, CDR2 FYNNEI. This CDR3 has 16 residues. The CDR3 region has the DNA TGTGCCAGCAGTGAAAGGAGGGGGCTCGATAATTCACCCCTCCACTTT. Translating it yields CASSERRGLDNSPLHF.

The V gene is TRBV7-2, the J gene TRBJ2-5; no reliable D call. The CDR3 contains 12 residues. V dropped 6 bases and J dropped 7 bases, with 12 bases sitting between them. The V gene's germline CDR1 is SGHTA and CDR2 FQGNSA. CDR3 in amino acids: CASSVAPGTQYF. CDR3 in DNA: TGTGCCAGCAGTGTCGCCCCTGGGACCCAGTACTTC.

The chain combines TRBV7-2 with TRBJ2-5; D might be TRBD2 (6 bases). The CDR3 is 14 residues long. Trimming removed 4 bases from V and 6 bases from J, with 15 bases in between. Germline V gene lookup returns CDR1 SGHTA and CDR2 FQGNSA. CDR3 protein: CASSSGRGLKTQYF. The CDR3 region has the DNA TGTGCCAGCAGCTCCGGACGGGGACTGAAGACCCAGTACTTC.

This sequence joins TRBV6-1 and TRBJ1-3; tentative D call: TRBD1 (6 bases). This CDR3 is 17 amino acids long. The ends were cut back, 0 bases at V and 1 base at J, with 13 bases in the middle. From germline, CDR1 is MNHNS and CDR2 SASEGT. CDR3 loop: CASSEAHGGASGNTIYF. CDR3 nucleotide sequence: TGTGCCAGCAGTGAAGCGCATGGGGGCGCATCTGGAAACACCATATATTTT.

This chain uses TRBV2 with TRBJ2-7; D is undetermined. The V end was cut by 0 bases, the J end by 3 bases, with 15 bases between. CDR1 and CDR2 (germline): SNHLY, FYNNEI. This CDR3 has 16 amino acids. CDR3 DNA sequence: TGTGCCAGCAGTGAAGCTAAAGTGTCTGGCGGCTACGAGCAGTACTTC. Translation gives CASSEAKVSGGYEQYF.

The chain combines TRBV13 with TRBJ1-3; D is undetermined. Germline values: CDR1 PRHDT, CDR2 FYEKMQ (reference sequence). This CDR3 contains 16 residues. Trimming pared 3 bases from V and 0 bases from J, leaving 12 bases between. Written as DNA, the CDR3 is TGTGCCAGCAGCTTTTGGACCGCCGACTCTGGAAACACCATATATTTT. This codes for CASSFWTADSGNTIYF.